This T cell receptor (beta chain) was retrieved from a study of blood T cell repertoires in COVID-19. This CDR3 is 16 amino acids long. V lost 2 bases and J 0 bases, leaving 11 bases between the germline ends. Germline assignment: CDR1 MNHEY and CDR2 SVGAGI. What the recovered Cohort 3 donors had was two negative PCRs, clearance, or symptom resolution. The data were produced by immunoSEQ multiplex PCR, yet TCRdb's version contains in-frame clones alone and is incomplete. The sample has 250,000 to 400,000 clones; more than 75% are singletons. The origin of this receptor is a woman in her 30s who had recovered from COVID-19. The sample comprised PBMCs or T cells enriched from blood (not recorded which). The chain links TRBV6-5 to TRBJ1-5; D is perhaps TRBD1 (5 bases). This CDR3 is CASSYLPGYSNQPQHF. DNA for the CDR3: TGTGCCAGCAGTTACCTTCCAGGGTATAGCAATCAGCCCCAGCATTTT.